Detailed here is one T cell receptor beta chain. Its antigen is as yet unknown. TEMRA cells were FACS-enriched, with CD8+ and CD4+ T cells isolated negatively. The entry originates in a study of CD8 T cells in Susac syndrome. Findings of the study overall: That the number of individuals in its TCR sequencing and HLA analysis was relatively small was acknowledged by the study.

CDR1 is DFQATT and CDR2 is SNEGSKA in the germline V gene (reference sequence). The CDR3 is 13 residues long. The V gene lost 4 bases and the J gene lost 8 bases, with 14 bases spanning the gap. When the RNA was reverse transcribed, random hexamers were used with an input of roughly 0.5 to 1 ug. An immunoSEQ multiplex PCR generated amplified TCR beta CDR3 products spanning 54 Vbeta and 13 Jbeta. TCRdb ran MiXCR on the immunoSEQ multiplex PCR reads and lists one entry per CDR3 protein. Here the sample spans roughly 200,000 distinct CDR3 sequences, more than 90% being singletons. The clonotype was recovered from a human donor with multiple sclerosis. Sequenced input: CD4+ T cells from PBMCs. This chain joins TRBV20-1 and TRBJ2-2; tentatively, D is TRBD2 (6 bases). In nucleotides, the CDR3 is TGCAGTGCTATAGGGACTCAGCGGGGGGAGCTGTTTTTT. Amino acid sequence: CSAIGTQRGELFF.